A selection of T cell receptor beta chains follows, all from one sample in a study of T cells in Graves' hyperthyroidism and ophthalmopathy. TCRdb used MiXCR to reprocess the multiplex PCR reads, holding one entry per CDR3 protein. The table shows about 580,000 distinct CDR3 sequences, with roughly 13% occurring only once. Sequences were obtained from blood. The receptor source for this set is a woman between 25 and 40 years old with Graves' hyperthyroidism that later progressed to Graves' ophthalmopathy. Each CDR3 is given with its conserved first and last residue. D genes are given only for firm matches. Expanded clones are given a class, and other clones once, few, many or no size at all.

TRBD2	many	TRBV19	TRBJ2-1	CASSFISQSPTSRSSYNEQFF	TGTGCCAGTAGTTTCATAAGCCAATCCCCGACTAGCCGAAGCTCCTACAATGAGCAGTTCTTC
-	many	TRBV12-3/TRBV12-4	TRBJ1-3	CASSFRRGDTIYF	TGTGCCAGCAGTTTCCGCAGGGGTGACACCATATATTTT
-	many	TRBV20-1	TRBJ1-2	CSARDRTTYGYTF	TGCAGTGCTCGCGACAGGACGACCTATGGCTACACCTTC
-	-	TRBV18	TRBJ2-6	CASSPGANVLTF	TGTGCCAGCTCACCTGGGGCCAACGTCCTGACTTTC
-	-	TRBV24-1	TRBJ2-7	CATDSGGQRSKQYF	TGTGCCACCGACTCCGGGGGACAGAGGAGTAAGCAGTACTTC
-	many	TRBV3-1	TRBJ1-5	CASSQRPGFQPQHF	TGTGCCAGCAGCCAAAGGCCGGGGTTCCAGCCCCAGCATTTT
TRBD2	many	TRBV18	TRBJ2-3	CASSPGLAGDGDTQYF	TGTGCCAGCTCACCAGGACTAGCGGGAGATGGAGATACGCAGTATTTT
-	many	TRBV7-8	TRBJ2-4	CASMGVGGPLKNIQYF	TGTGCCAGCATGGGGGTCGGGGGGCCCCTCAAAAACATTCAGTACTTC
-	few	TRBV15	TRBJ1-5	CATSRDAGFGNQPQHF	TGTGCCACCAGCAGAGATGCGGGCTTTGGCAATCAGCCCCAGCATTTT
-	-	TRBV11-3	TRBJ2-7	CASSFQWGPTYEQYF	TGTGCCAGCAGCTTCCAATGGGGGCCTACCTACGAGCAGTACTTC
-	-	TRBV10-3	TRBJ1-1	CAISEEALGTEAFF	TGTGCCATCAGTGAGGAGGCCCTAGGAACTGAAGCTTTCTTT
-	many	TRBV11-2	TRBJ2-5	CASSPGRSGTQYF	TGTGCCAGCAGCCCGGGACGCTCAGGGACCCAGTACTTC
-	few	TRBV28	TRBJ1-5	CASSLGAPRPQHF	TGTGCCAGCAGTTTGGGGGCTCCCCGGCCCCAGCATTTT
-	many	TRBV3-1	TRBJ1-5	CASSQAGKNQPQHF	TGTGCCAGCAGCCAAGCAGGAAAAAATCAGCCCCAGCATTTT
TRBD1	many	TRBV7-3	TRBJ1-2	CASSTRQGGRAGYTF	TGTGCCAGCAGCACCCGACAGGGAGGGAGGGCAGGCTACACCTTC
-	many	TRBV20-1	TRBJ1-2	CSAGEGGQPHGYTF	TGCAGTGCTGGGGAGGGAGGGCAACCCCATGGCTACACCTTC
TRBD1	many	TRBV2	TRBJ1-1	CASRAPGTGGRIEAFF	TGTGCCAGCAGAGCTCCCGGGACAGGGGGTCGTATTGAAGCTTTCTTT
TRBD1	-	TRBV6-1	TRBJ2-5	CASRSSGTAWETQYF	TGTGCCAGCAGGTCCTCCGGGACAGCATGGGAGACCCAGTACTTC
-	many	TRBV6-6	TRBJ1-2	CASSYGSGNYGYTF	TGTGCCAGCAGTTACGGGTCCGGTAACTATGGCTACACCTTC
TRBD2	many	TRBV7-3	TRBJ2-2	CASSQGLAGTGELFF	TGTGCCAGCAGCCAGGGACTAGCGGGGACCGGGGAGCTGTTTTTT
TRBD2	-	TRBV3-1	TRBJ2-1	CASSPMGTSGHAKYNEQFF	TGTGCCAGCAGCCCAATGGGGACTAGCGGGCATGCCAAGTACAATGAGCAGTTCTTC
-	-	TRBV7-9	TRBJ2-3	CASSLDPIKSTDTQYF	TGTGCCAGCAGCTTAGACCCAATCAAAAGCACAGATACGCAGTATTTT
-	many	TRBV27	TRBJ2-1	CASIGFSGLSGEQFF	TGTGCCAGCATCGGATTTAGCGGCCTCAGCGGTGAGCAGTTCTTC
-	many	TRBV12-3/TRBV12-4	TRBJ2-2	CASSRPIGTANTGELFF	TGTGCCAGCAGTCGCCCGATTGGGACGGCGAACACCGGGGAGCTGTTTTTT